Listed here are 15 T cell receptor beta chains from one sample, sequenced in a study of blood T cell repertoires in COVID-19. The data were produced by immunoSEQ multiplex PCR, yet TCRdb's version contains in-frame clones alone and is incomplete. The repertoire holds approximately 280,000 clones, with around 84% as singletons. The sample taken for sequencing was PBMCs or T cells enriched from blood (not recorded which). The source is a woman between 45 and 65 years old who had recovered from COVID-19.

This rearrangement joins TRBV5-1 to TRBJ2-2; a weak D match, TRBD1 (6 bases). The CDR3 loop spans 14 amino acids. The V end lost 8 bases, the J end lost 6 bases, and 17 bases lay between the germline ends. The germline V gene encodes CDR1 SGHRS and CDR2 YFSETQ. Here the CDR3 reads CASVQDSRAGELFF. The CDR3 DNA reads as TGCGCCAGTGTCCAGGACAGCCGAGCCGGGGAGCTGTTTTTT.

V usage is TRBV27 and J usage is TRBJ1-1; 7 bases align to TRBD1. The trim removed 6 bases at V and 4 bases at J, leaving 8 bases unmatched. This CDR3 has 14 amino acids. Germline CDR1 reads MNHEY; CDR2 reads SMNVEV (reference sequence). CDR3 in DNA: TGTGCCAGCAGGAAAGGGGGCTTAGGCACTGAAGCTTTCTTT. Translation: CASRKGGLGTEAFF.

The CDR3 protein is CASSPPPGQGGQPQHF. DNA for the CDR3: TGTGCCAGCTCACCGCCTCCGGGACAGGGAGGTCAGCCCCAGCATTTT. V is TRBV18 and J is TRBJ1-5, with TRBD1 matching over 9 bases. The J segment lost 6 bases and the V segment lost 3 bases, leaving 9 bases of the junction unmatched. The CDR3 length is 16 residues. Germline values: CDR1 KGHSH, CDR2 LQKENI. Together with reference TRBV18 and TRBJ1-5, the CDR3 gives the full variable domain: NAGVMQNPRHLVRRRGQEARLRCSPMKGHSHVYWYRQLPEEGLKFMVYLQKENIIDESGMPKERFSAEFPKEGPSILRIQQVVRGDSAAYFCASSPPPGQGGQPQHFGDGTRLSIL.

The V gene is TRBV29-1, the J gene TRBJ2-7; possibly TRBD1 for D (5 bases). This CDR3 comprises 11 residues. CDR1 is SQVTM, CDR2 ANQGSEA, per germline. Trimming shortened V by 3 bases and J by 7 bases, and 10 bases separated the two germline ends. CDR3 amino acids: CSVDLGREQYF. The CDR3 DNA follows: TGCAGCGTTGACCTGGGGCGGGAGCAGTACTTC.

In its sample, this clone was seen a few times. This chain links TRBV19 with TRBJ1-2; 9 nucleotides agree with TRBD1. With 7 bases clipped from V and 7 bases from J, the junction kept 7 bases outside the gene matches. CDR1 is LNHDA, CDR2 SQIVND, per germline (reference sequence). The CDR3 consists of 13 residues. The CDR3 here is CASNGTGTGGYTF. The CDR3 nucleotides are TGTGCCAGTAATGGGACAGGGACGGGTGGCTACACCTTC.

The chain has TRBV30 and TRBJ2-7; D ambiguous. Germline V gene data show CDR1 as GTSNPN and CDR2 as SVGIG (reference sequence). CDR3 length: 12 residues. Between the trimmed V and J ends, which lost 5 bases and 2 bases, there was a span of 10 bases. The CDR3 DNA reads TGTGCCTGGGGGTCAACTACCTACGAGCAGTACTTC. It is translated as CAWGSTTYEQYF.

The chain recombines TRBV11-2 with TRBJ2-5; 12 bases fit TRBD2. CDR1 is SGHAT and CDR2 is FQNNGV in the germline V gene. The CDR3 loop spans 16 amino acids. V gave up 5 bases and J gave up 6 bases; unmatched junction bases: 10. The CDR3 region is CASSGAGLAGLKTQYF. CDR3 in DNA: TGTGCCAGCAGCGGGGCTGGACTAGCGGGACTCAAGACCCAGTACTTC.

CDR3 sequence reads: CASSLGMTATNEKLFF. The CDR3 coding sequence is TGTGCCAGCAGCTTAGGGATGACTGCAACTAATGAAAAACTGTTTTTT. The V and J genes are TRBV7-9 and TRBJ1-4; no clear D. This CDR3 has 16 residues. The germline V and J ends were trimmed by 1 base and 0 bases, with 9 bases remaining between them. Germline CDR1 and CDR2: SEHNR and FQNEAQ (reference sequence).

The chain joins TRBV4-1 to TRBJ1-6; no firm D call. Trimming took off 0 bases at V and 12 bases at J, with 6 bases between the two ends. Germline CDR1 reads MGHRA; CDR2 reads YSYEKL. This CDR3 has 12 residues. The CDR3 protein is CASSQDLKPLHF. The CDR3 DNA reads as TGCGCCAGCAGCCAAGATCTAAAACCCCTCCACTTT.

This clone was counted a single time. As DNA, the CDR3 is TGTGCCAGCAGCTTAGTTAGGGAGAATTCACCCCTCCACTTT. Translation gives CASSLVRENSPLHF. J is TRBJ1-6 and V is TRBV7-9; D not certain. The V and J ends lost 1 base and 7 bases respectively, with 8 bases between them. From germline, CDR1 is SEHNR and CDR2 FQNEAQ (reference sequence). This CDR3 comprises 14 residues.

The chain is built from TRBV7-7 and TRBJ2-2; TRBD1 might be the D (6 bases). V was cut by 3 bases and J by 1 base, with 9 bases left in between. The CDR3 runs 15 residues. Germline values: CDR1 SSHAT, CDR2 FNYEAQ (reference sequence). The CDR3 coding sequence is TGTGCCAGCAGCTTGGGACACGTGAACACCGGGGAGCTGTTTTTT. This sequence encodes CASSLGHVNTGELFF.

This clone was observed once. The CDR3 region is CASSMAGSGELFF. CDR3 sequence (DNA): TGTGCCAGTAGTATGGCAGGGTCCGGGGAGCTGTTTTTT. This chain connects TRBV19 to TRBJ2-2; a possible D gene is TRBD1 (5 bases). Germline V gene lookup returns CDR1 LNHDA and CDR2 SQIVND (reference sequence). Trimming removed 3 bases from V and 6 bases from J, with 8 bases in between. The CDR3 runs 13 residues. The whole variable domain, filled in from reference TRBV19 and TRBJ2-2, reads DGGITQSPKYLFRKEGQNVTLSCEQNLNHDAMYWYRQDPGQGLRLIYYSQIVNDFQKGDIAEGYSVSREKKESFPLTVTSAQKNPTAFYLCASSMAGSGELFFGEGSRLTVL.

The CDR3 protein is CASSYSLAAYEQYF. In nucleotides, the CDR3 is TGTGCCAGCAGTTACAGTCTAGCGGCCTACGAGCAGTACTTC. V usage is TRBV6-6 and J usage is TRBJ2-7, with 7 bases lining up with TRBD2. CDR3 length: 14 residues. V gave up 2 bases and J gave up 2 bases; unmatched junction bases: 3. CDR1 and CDR2 (germline): MNHNY, SVGAGI (reference sequence).

This chain joins TRBV21-1 and TRBJ1-5. TRBV21-1 is shown as a pseudogene. The CDR3 loop spans 17 amino acids. In DNA, the CDR3 is TGTGCCAGCAGCAAAGAGGGAAAGGACTATAGCAATCAGCCCCAGCATTTT. Amino acid sequence: CASSKEGKDYSNQPQHF.

V usage is TRBV11-2 and J usage is TRBJ2-7; unclear D gene. With 2 bases removed from V and 3 bases from J, the gap between germline ends came to 5 bases. This CDR3 has 12 residues. In germline, CDR1 is SGHAT, CDR2 FQNNGV. The CDR3 reads CASSLYNYEQYF. CDR3 sequence (DNA): TGTGCCAGCAGCTTATATAACTACGAGCAGTACTTC.